The next 10 T cell receptor beta chains were all read from a single sample in a study of T cell responses to AZD1222 COVID-19 vaccine. Libraries were prepared by immunoSEQ multiplex PCR; TCRdb keeps only in-frame clonotypes and omits some of them. This sample carries tens of thousands of clones, approximately 87% of them seen once, and the ten largest clones take roughly an eighth. Sequencing was performed on peripheral blood, taken 28 days after the second AZD1222 dose. The origin of the receptors is an adult who received the AZD1222 COVID-19 vaccine.

The chain uses TRBV28 and TRBJ2-7, with 7 bases lining up with TRBD1. The CDR3 covers 15 residues. Germline V gives CDR1 MDHEN, CDR2 SYDVKM. The V gene end was trimmed by 7 bases and the J gene end by 4 bases; junction bases not matched to a gene: 13. CDR3 residues: CASTLRWDSLYEQYF. CDR3 nucleotides: TGTGCCAGCACCCTACGATGGGACAGCCTATACGAGCAGTACTTC.

This clone was seen once. This rearrangement joins TRBV19 to TRBJ2-5; D call uncertain. The CDR3 sequence is 15 residues long. Deletions cut 4 bases from V and 4 bases from J, with 16 bases between. The germline V gene has CDR1 LNHDA and CDR2 SQIVND (reference sequence). DNA for the CDR3: TGTGCCAGTAGTACGACCACCCGTAGTAGAGAGACCCAGTACTTC. It translates to CASSTTTRSRETQYF.

The chain links TRBV5-1 to TRBJ2-5, with TRBD2 identical over 16 bases. V lost 4 bases, J lost 3 bases, and 6 bases stayed unmatched. Germline values: CDR1 SGHRS, CDR2 YFSETQ. CDR3 length: 17 amino acids. Written as DNA, the CDR3 is TGCGCCAGCAGCGGGGGACTAGCGGGAGGGGAGGAAGAGACCCAGTACTTC. The encoded protein is CASSGGLAGGEEETQYF.

The rearrangement uses TRBV7-2 and TRBJ2-7, with a weak D call TRBD2 (6 bases). CDR3 size: 14 residues. The germline V gene has CDR1 SGHTA and CDR2 FQGNSA. The germline V and J ends were trimmed by 1 base and 5 bases, with 12 bases remaining between them. CDR3 DNA: TGTGCCAGCAGCTTAGAGATAGCGGAGCACGAGCAGTACTTC. This gives the protein CASSLEIAEHEQYF.

The chain is built from TRBV6-6 and TRBJ1-2; perhaps TRBD1 as D (5 bases). Trimming left V 5 bases short and J 4 bases short, with 20 bases between. The germline gives CDR1 MNHNY, CDR2 SVGAGI (reference sequence). The CDR3 has 16 residues. CDR3 DNA: TGTGCCAGCAGTGCGCCGGATTTACGACAGACCTATGGCTACACCTTC. It is translated as CASSAPDLRQTYGYTF.

This chain connects TRBV6-2 or TRBV6-3 to TRBJ2-1; TRBD1 might be the D (7 bases). The germline V gene encodes CDR1 MNHEY and CDR2 SVGEGT. V was clipped by 3 bases and J by 6 bases, with 18 bases between them. This CDR3 has 16 amino acids. CDR3 sequence: CASSYQGEAKVNEQFF. The CDR3 DNA is TGTGCCAGCAGTTATCAGGGGGAGGCGAAGGTCAATGAGCAGTTCTTC.

This clone was counted only a few times. The V gene is TRBV18, the J gene TRBJ2-7; D gene unclear. Germline CDR1 reads KGHSH; CDR2 reads LQKENI. V lost 4 bases and J lost 3, with 16 bases in between. The CDR3 has 15 amino acids. The CDR3 nucleotides are TGTGCCAGCTCACTACCGACGGGCGCAGTCTACGAGCAGTACTTC. Translated: CASSLPTGAVYEQYF.

V gene TRBV9 combines with J gene TRBJ2-5; 12 bases are a match to TRBD2. The CDR3 has 16 residues. Looked up from germline, CDR1 is SGDLS and CDR2 is YYNGEE. The trim removed 3 bases at V and 1 base at J, leaving 4 bases unmatched. This chain's CDR3 is CASSARLAGAQETQYF. CDR3 coding DNA: TGTGCCAGCAGCGCTAGACTAGCGGGGGCCCAAGAGACCCAGTACTTC.

J is TRBJ2-1 and V is TRBV5-6; D not certain. Trimming took 2 bases from V and 4 from J, leaving 7 bases between them. The CDR3 contains 13 residues. Per the germline V gene, CDR1 is SGHDT and CDR2 is YYEEEE. In DNA, the CDR3 is TGTGCCAGCAGCTTTACAAGTTACAATGAGCAGTTCTTC. Its translation is CASSFTSYNEQFF.

The genes are TRBV2 and TRBJ2-3; 8 bases fit TRBD1. This CDR3 has 14 amino acids. Germline loops: CDR1 SNHLY, CDR2 FYNNEI. Trimming cost V 4 bases and J 4 bases; bases outside gene matches: 4. CDR3 in amino acids: CASSGPQGADTQYF. For the CDR3, the DNA is TGTGCCAGCAGTGGCCCACAGGGGGCAGATACGCAGTATTTT.